The present TCR beta chain was sequenced within a study of T cells after yellow fever vaccination. Study-level information: SMART-Seq v4 Ultra Low Input handled preparation of low-cell-number fractions. Study observations and caveats: The study noted that FACS-sorted repertoires could contain abundant clonotypes contaminating from the bulk population. A large majority of primary-vaccination clones showed up again after the booster (around 95% CD4, around 90% CD8). A weaker but faster secondary response was observed, peaking on day 5 versus 15.

The germline V gene encodes CDR1 DFQATT and CDR2 SNEGSKA (reference sequence). V shed 5 bases and J 0 bases; nucleotides not matched to a gene: 9. CDR3 length equals 17 residues. Comments on this clonotype: Its antigen is undetermined.

TCRdb re-analysed the 5' RACE reads in MiXCR, keeping a single row per CDR3 protein. Among 300,000 or so distinct CDR3 sequences listed, 8.1% were seen once. The receptor's source is a man between 18 and 29 years old who received the YFV17D yellow fever vaccine. V is TRBV20-1 and J is TRBJ2-1; the match to TRBD2 covers 11 bases. The starting material was PBMCs, obtained more than 35 days after the first yellow fever vaccination. CDR3 sequence: CSARLAGGPSSYNEQFF. For the CDR3, the DNA is TGCAGTGCTCGGCTAGCGGGGGGACCTAGCTCCTACAATGAGCAGTTCTTC.